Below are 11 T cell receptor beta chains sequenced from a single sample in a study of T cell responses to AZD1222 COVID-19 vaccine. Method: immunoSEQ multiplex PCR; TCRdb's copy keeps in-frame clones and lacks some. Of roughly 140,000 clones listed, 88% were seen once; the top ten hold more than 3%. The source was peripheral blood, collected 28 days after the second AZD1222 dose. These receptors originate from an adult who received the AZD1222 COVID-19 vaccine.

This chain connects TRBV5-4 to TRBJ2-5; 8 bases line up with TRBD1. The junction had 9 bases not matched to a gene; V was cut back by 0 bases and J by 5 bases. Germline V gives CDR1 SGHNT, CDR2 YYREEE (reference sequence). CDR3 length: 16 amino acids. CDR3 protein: CASSLDSRGLKETQYF. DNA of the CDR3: TGTGCCAGCAGCTTGGATTCCAGGGGGCTGAAGGAGACCCAGTACTTC.

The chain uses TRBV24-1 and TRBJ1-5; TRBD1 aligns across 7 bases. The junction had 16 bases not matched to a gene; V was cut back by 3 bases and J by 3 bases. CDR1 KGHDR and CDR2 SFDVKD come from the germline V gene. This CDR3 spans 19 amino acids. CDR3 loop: CATSDPNRGPDRNNQPQHF. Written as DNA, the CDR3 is TGTGCCACCAGTGATCCGAACAGGGGTCCGGACCGTAACAATCAGCCCCAGCATTTT.

For the CDR3, the DNA is TGCGCCAGCAGCCAGGTGGGGACCGGGGGGCGAGAAAAACTGTTTTTT. Translation: CASSQVGTGGREKLFF. V and J are TRBV4-1 and TRBJ1-4; D is possibly TRBD1 (6 bases). The CDR3 extends over 16 amino acids. V was shortened by 3 bases and J by 8 bases, with 19 bases between the two germline ends. The germline V gene encodes CDR1 MGHRA and CDR2 YSYEKL.

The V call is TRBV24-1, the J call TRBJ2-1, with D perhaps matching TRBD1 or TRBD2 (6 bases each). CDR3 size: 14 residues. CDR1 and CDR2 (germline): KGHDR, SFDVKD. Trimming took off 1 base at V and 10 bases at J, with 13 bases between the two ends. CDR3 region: CATSDFVGGWEQFF. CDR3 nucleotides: TGTGCCACCAGTGATTTTGTAGGGGGGTGGGAGCAGTTCTTC.

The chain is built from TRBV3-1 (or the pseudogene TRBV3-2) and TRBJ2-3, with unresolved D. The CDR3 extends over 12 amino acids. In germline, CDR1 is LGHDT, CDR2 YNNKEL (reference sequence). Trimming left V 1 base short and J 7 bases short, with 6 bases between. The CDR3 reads CASSQVSYTQYF. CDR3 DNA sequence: TGTGCCAGCAGCCAAGTGAGTTATACGCAGTATTTT.

This CDR3 is CASSDAGETQYF. The CDR3 nucleotides are TGTGCCAGCAGTGATGCGGGAGAGACCCAGTACTTC. V gene TRBV6-1 combines with J gene TRBJ2-5, with D possibly matching TRBD2 (5 bases). Germline loops: CDR1 MNHNS, CDR2 SASEGT. The CDR3 has 12 residues. The V end was cut by 3 bases, the J end by 4 bases, with 6 bases between.

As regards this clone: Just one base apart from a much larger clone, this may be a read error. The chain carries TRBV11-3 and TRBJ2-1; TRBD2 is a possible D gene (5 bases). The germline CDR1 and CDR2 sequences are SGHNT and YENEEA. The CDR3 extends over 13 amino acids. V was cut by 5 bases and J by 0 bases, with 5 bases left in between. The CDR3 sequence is CASSGSSYNEQFF. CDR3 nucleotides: TGTGCCAGCAGCGGGAGCTCCTACAATGAGCAGTTCTTC.

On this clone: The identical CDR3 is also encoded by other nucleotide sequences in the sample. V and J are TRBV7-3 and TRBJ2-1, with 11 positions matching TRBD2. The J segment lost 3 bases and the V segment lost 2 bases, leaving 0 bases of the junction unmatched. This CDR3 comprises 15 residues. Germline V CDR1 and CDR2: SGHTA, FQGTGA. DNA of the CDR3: TGTGCCAGCAGCTTAGGGACTAGCGGCTACAATGAGCAGTTCTTC. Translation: CASSLGTSGYNEQFF. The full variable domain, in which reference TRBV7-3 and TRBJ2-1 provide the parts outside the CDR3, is GAGVSQTPSNKVTEKGKYVELRCDPISGHTALYWYRQSLGQGPEFLIYFQGTGAADDSGLPNDRFFAVRPEGSVSTLKIQRTERGDSAVYLCASSLGTSGYNEQFFGPGTRLTVL.

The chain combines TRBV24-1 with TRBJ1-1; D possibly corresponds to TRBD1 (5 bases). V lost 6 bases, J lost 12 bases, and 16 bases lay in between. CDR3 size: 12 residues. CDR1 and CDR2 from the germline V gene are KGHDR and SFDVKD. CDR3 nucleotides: TGTGCCACCAGTCCCGGGGCCGGGGATACTTTCTTT. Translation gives CATSPGAGDTFF.

CDR3 residues: CASRSWGNEKLFF. The CDR3 bases are TGTGCCAGCAGGTCATGGGGTAATGAAAAACTGTTTTTT. V gene TRBV27 combines with J gene TRBJ1-4; D is undetermined. The V gene lost 6 bases and the J gene lost 4 bases, with 9 bases spanning the gap. The CDR3 is made up of 13 amino acids. Germline CDR1 reads MNHEY; CDR2 reads SMNVEV (reference sequence).

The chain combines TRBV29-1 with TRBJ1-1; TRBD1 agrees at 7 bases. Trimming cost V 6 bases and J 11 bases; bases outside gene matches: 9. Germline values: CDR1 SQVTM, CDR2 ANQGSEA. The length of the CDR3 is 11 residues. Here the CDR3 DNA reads TGCAGCGTCTTACTACAGGGGCAGGCTTTCTTT. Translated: CSVLLQGQAFF.